Following are 18 T cell receptor beta chains from one sample sequenced in a study of blood T cell repertoires in COVID-19. Assay: immunoSEQ multiplex PCR; the TCRdb copy retains only in-frame clones and omits some. The sample consists of more than 350,000 clones, 87% of them appearing once. The sample taken for sequencing was PBMCs or T cells enriched from blood (not recorded which). Every receptor here comes from a woman aged 45-59 years who had recovered from COVID-19.

This chain joins TRBV10-3 and TRBJ1-4; a weak D match, TRBD1 (5 bases). V gave up 8 bases and J gave up 7 bases, with 14 bases separating them. This CDR3 has 13 residues. Germline CDR1 is ENHRY and CDR2 is SYGVKD. DNA of the CDR3: TGTGCCATCGGGAGGGGACCGATTGAAAAACTGTTTTTT. Translated, it gives CAIGRGPIEKLFF.

V and J are TRBV7-9 and TRBJ2-5; 8 bases line up with TRBD1. V was pared by 5 bases and J by 5 bases, with 7 bases of the junction left unmatched. Germline assignment: CDR1 SEHNR and CDR2 FQNEAQ (reference sequence). This CDR3 has 14 residues. The CDR3 sequence: CASSRGTGVETQYF. The CDR3 bases are TGTGCCAGCAGCAGAGGGACAGGTGTGGAGACCCAGTACTTC.

The J gene is TRBJ1-1, the V gene TRBV10-3, with D possibly TRBD1 on 6 matching bases. CDR3 size: 14 residues. The germline V gene encodes CDR1 ENHRY and CDR2 SYGVKD. V gave up 2 bases and J gave up 0 bases, with 7 bases separating them. The CDR3, as DNA: TGTGCCATCAGTGAGACAGGGATGAACACTGAAGCTTTCTTT. Translating gives CAISETGMNTEAFF.

This rearrangement joins TRBV18 to TRBJ1-1; perhaps TRBD1 as D (5 bases). CDR3 length equals 15 residues. V lost 0 bases and J 4 bases, leaving 12 bases between the germline ends. Germline loops: CDR1 KGHSH, CDR2 LQKENI. CDR3 region: CASSPPAGLSTEAFF. CDR3 DNA sequence: TGTGCCAGCTCACCACCGGCAGGGCTTAGCACTGAAGCTTTCTTT.

DNA of the CDR3: TGTGCCAGCAGTTACAGGGGTCTGGCCGGGGAGCTGTTTTTT. It encodes CASSYRGLAGELFF. The rearrangement links TRBV6-5 to TRBJ2-2; tentative D call: TRBD1 (5 bases). CDR1 and CDR2 (germline): MNHEY, SVGAGI. This CDR3 comprises 14 residues. The ends were cut back, 2 bases at V and 6 bases at J, with 10 bases in the middle.

Written as DNA, the CDR3 is TGTGCCAGCAGCCCCACCTTAGCCCAGTACCAAGAGACCCAGTACTTC. Encoded protein: CASSPTLAQYQETQYF. The chain recombines TRBV7-9 with TRBJ2-5; D gene ambiguous. The CDR3 is 16 amino acids. Germline V lookup: CDR1 SEHNR, CDR2 FQNEAQ (reference sequence). Trimming stripped 5 bases from V and 0 bases from J, with 16 bases between.

This rearrangement joins TRBV2 to TRBJ2-1; D call uncertain. The V end lost 6 bases, the J end lost 0 bases, and 12 bases lay between the germline ends. In germline, CDR1 is SNHLY, CDR2 FYNNEI. CDR3 length equals 15 residues. The DNA for the CDR3 is TGTGCCAGCAGCCGCACCCTGAGCTCCTACAATGAGCAGTTCTTC. This sequence encodes CASSRTLSSYNEQFF.

V is TRBV5-4 and J is TRBJ2-7, with 9 bases lining up with TRBD1. The length of the CDR3 is 15 residues. The germline V gene has CDR1 SGHNT and CDR2 YYREEE (reference sequence). The junction had 8 bases not matched to a gene; V was cut back by 4 bases and J by 3 bases. The CDR3 DNA reads as TGTGCCAGCAGCGTTCGGGGGACAGGGCACTACGAGCAGTACTTC. It yields the protein CASSVRGTGHYEQYF.

The J gene is TRBJ1-2, the V gene TRBV6-5, with D uncertain. Germline lookup yields CDR1 MNHEY and CDR2 SVGAGI. The V and J ends lost 0 bases and 10 bases respectively, with 15 bases between them. The CDR3 covers 14 residues. The CDR3 protein is CASSYSTGLNPYTF. As DNA, the CDR3 is TGTGCCAGCAGTTACTCGACTGGACTAAACCCCTACACCTTC.

The chain links TRBV12-3 or TRBV12-4 to TRBJ2-3; D might be TRBD1 (6 bases). Trimming shortened V by 5 bases and J by 6 bases, and 9 bases separated the two germline ends. This CDR3 region has 12 residues. The CDR3 spells CASSPRGDTQYF. The CDR3 region has the DNA TGTGCCAGCAGTCCAAGGGGGGATACGCAGTATTTT.

This chain uses TRBV4-2 with TRBJ2-2; 7 bases fit TRBD2. V was clipped by 6 bases and J by 2 bases; unmatched bases: 3. The CDR3 totals 14 residues. CDR1 is LGHNA, CDR2 YNFKEQ, per germline. This CDR3 reads CASSRLANTGELFF. The CDR3 DNA sequence: TGTGCCAGCAGTCGACTAGCAAACACCGGGGAGCTGTTTTTT.

The chain links TRBV3-1 (or the pseudogene TRBV3-2) to TRBJ2-3; 9 bases align to TRBD2. The CDR3 spans 16 residues. CDR1 is LGHDT and CDR2 is YNNKEL in the germline V gene (reference sequence). Unmatched junction bases numbered 7, after V lost 2 bases and J lost 4 bases. This CDR3 is CASSQLGGRGSDTQYF. The CDR3 bases are TGTGCCAGCAGCCAACTGGGCGGGAGGGGCTCAGATACGCAGTATTTT.

This clone appeared once. This chain joins TRBV10-3 and TRBJ2-3; possible D gene TRBD1, 5 bases. The CDR3 runs to 13 residues. Germline V CDR1 and CDR2: ENHRY, SYGVKD. V lost 7 bases to trimming and J lost 1 base, with 9 bases between them. CDR3 DNA sequence: TGTGCCATCACGGTCAGGGGCACAGATACGCAGTATTTT. Translated, it gives CAITVRGTDTQYF.

The rearrangement joins TRBV7-9 to TRBJ1-4; D remains ambiguous. From germline, CDR1 is SEHNR and CDR2 FQNEAQ (reference sequence). Trimming shortened V by 5 bases and J by 8 bases, and 30 bases separated the two germline ends. The CDR3 loop spans 19 amino acids. The CDR3 spells CASSELSVPQRQAGEKLFF. The CDR3 DNA follows: TGTGCCAGCAGCGAGCTTAGTGTCCCGCAGCGGCAAGCCGGGGAAAAACTGTTTTTT.

The chain carries TRBV3-1 (or the pseudogene TRBV3-2) and TRBJ2-1, with 7 bases fitting TRBD2. Per germline, CDR1 LGHDT and CDR2 YNNKEL (reference sequence). V gave up 3 bases and J gave up 7 bases; unmatched junction bases: 6. There are 14 residues in the CDR3. CDR3: CASSHNRGVNEQFF. The CDR3 DNA sequence: TGTGCCAGCAGCCACAACCGGGGGGTGAATGAGCAGTTCTTC.

The rearrangement uses TRBV5-1 and TRBJ1-2; TRBD1 is a possible D gene (5 bases). The CDR3 loop spans 15 amino acids. Trimming shortened V by 2 bases and J by 7 bases, and 18 bases separated the two germline ends. Germline CDR1 is SGHRS and CDR2 is YFSETQ. The CDR3 bases are TGCGCCAGCAGCTTAGGGCAGGGCGACCTCTCTGGCTACACCTTC. Its protein is CASSLGQGDLSGYTF.

The chain employs TRBV7-6 and TRBJ2-1; TRBD1 agrees at 7 bases. The germline V gene has CDR1 SGHVS and CDR2 FNYEAQ. The CDR3 is 15 residues long. V was clipped by 6 bases and J by 2 bases; unmatched bases: 7. The CDR3 is CASSSTGVAYNEQFF. CDR3 nucleotide sequence: TGTGCCAGCAGTTCCACAGGGGTAGCCTACAATGAGCAGTTCTTC. The whole variable domain, remainder taken from reference TRBV7-6 and TRBJ2-1, is GAGVSQSPRYKVTKRGQDVALRCDPISGHVSLYWYRQALGQGPEFLTYFNYEAQQDKSGLPNDRFSAERPEGSISTLTIQRTEQRDSAMYRCASSSTGVAYNEQFFGPGTRLTVL.

The J gene is TRBJ1-5, the V gene TRBV2, with 9 bases fitting TRBD1. V trimming: 0 bases; J trimming: 2 bases; junction bases outside the gene matches: 2. The CDR3 extends over 16 amino acids. Germline CDR1 reads SNHLY; CDR2 reads FYNNEI. The CDR3 DNA reads as TGTGCCAGCAGTGAAGCGGGACAGGGAGGCAATCAGCCCCAGCATTTT. This translates into CASSEAGQGGNQPQHF.